This T cell receptor beta chain was profiled in a study of T cell responses to AZD1222 COVID-19 vaccine. Concerning this clone itself: Its matching antigen is unknown.

Sequenced by immunoSEQ multiplex PCR; TCRdb stores in-frame clones only, minus some. Found here are 95,000 to 110,000 clones, 80% to 95% of them singletons; the top ten hold 4% to 5.5%. The CDR3 contains 15 residues. Germline CDR1 is SGHRS and CDR2 is YFSETQ. The ends lost 4 bases at V and 9 bases at J; junction bases unmatched: 8. Notes on the study in general: Among those given AZD1222, only six were seropositive at baseline.

This chain connects TRBV5-1 to TRBJ2-1; 12 bases agree with TRBD2. The sequence was obtained from an adult in good health. The sequenced sample was peripheral blood, obtained on day 0 of AZD1222 vaccination. The CDR3 sequence is CASSPTLAGGIEQFF. The CDR3, as DNA: TGCGCCAGCAGCCCGACACTAGCGGGGGGAATTGAGCAGTTCTTC.